This T cell receptor beta chain was captured in a study of T cell responses to AZD1222 COVID-19 vaccine. Germline V gene sequence: CDR1 LNHDA, CDR2 SQIVND (reference sequence). The CDR3 is 16 amino acids. V shed 4 bases and J 4 bases; nucleotides not matched to a gene: 9. This clone occurred a few times. Profiled with immunoSEQ multiplex PCR; TCRdb holds only in-frame clones, not every one. The sample lists tens of thousands of clones, around 73% seen once, with over 20% in the top ten. Material: peripheral blood, obtained on day 0 of AZD1222 vaccination. This chain links TRBV19 with TRBJ2-2, with 7 bases aligning to TRBD1. The receptor's source is an adult in good health. The CDR3 DNA is TGTGCCAGTAGTACCCTTCGACAGGGTGGCACCGGGGAGCTGTTTTTT. Its protein is CASSTLRQGGTGELFF.